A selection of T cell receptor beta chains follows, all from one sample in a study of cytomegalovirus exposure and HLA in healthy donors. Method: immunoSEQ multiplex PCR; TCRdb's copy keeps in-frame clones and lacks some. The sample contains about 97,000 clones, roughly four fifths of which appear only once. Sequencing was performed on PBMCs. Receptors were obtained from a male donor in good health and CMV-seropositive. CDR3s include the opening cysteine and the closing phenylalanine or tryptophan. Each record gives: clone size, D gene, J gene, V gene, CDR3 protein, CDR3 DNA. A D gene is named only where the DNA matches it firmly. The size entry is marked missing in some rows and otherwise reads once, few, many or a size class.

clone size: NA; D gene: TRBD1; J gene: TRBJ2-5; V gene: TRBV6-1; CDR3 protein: CASSGYRGETQYF; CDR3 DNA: TGTGCCAGCAGTGGATACAGGGGTGAGACCCAGTACTTC
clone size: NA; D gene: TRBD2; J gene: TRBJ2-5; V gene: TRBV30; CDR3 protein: CAWSFKIAGGPGETQYF; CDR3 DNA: TGTGCCTGGTCTTTTAAAATAGCGGGAGGGCCGGGGGAGACCCAGTACTTC
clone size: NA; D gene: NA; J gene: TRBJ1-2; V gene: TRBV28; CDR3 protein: CASSFRGGPLYGYTF; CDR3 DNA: TGTGCCAGCAGTTTTCGGGGAGGCCCCCTTTATGGCTACACCTTC
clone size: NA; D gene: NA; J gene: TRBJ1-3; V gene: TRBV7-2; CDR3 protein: CASSKYAGGAENTIYF; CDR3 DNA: TGTGCCAGCAGCAAATACGCCGGGGGGGCGGAAAACACCATATATTTT
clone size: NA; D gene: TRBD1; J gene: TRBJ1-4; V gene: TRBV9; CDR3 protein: CASSAGQGEKLFF; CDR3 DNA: TGTGCCAGCAGCGCCGGACAGGGTGAAAAACTGTTTTTT
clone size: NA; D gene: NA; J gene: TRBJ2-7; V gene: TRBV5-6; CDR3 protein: CASSLFREQYF; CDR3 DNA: TGTGCCAGCAGCTTGTTCAGGGAGCAGTACTTC
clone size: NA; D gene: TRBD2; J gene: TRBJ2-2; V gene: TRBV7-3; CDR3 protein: CASSLRASGRTGELFF; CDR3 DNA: TGTGCCAGCAGCTTAAGGGCTAGCGGGAGGACCGGGGAGCTGTTTTTT
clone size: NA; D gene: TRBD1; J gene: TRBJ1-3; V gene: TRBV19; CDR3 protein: CASSFGQAGNTIYF; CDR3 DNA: TGTGCCAGTAGTTTCGGACAGGCGGGAAACACCATATATTTT
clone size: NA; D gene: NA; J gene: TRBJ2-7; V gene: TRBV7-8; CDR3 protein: CASSSNYEQYF; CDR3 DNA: TGTGCCAGCAGCTCTAACTACGAGCAGTACTTC
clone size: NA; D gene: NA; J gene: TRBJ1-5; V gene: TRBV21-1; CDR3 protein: CASSKVGRCLNQPQHF; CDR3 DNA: TGTGCCAGCAGCAAAGTGGGCAGGTGCCTAAATCAGCCCCAGCATTTT
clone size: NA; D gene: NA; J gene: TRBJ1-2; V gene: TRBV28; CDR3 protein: CASSPPGRSYGYTF; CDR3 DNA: TGTGCCAGCAGCCCGCCGGGAAGAAGCTATGGCTACACCTTC
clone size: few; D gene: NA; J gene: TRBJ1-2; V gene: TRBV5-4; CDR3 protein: CASSLWGQGRGYTF; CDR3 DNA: TGTGCCAGCAGCTTGTGGGGGCAGGGCCGCGGCTACACCTTC
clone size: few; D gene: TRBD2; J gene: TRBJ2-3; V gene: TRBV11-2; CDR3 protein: CASSQWASGSTDTQYF; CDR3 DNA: TGTGCCAGCAGCCAGTGGGCTAGCGGAAGCACAGATACGCAGTATTTT
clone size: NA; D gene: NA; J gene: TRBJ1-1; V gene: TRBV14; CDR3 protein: CASSLIQGNTEAFF; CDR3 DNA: TGTGCCAGCAGCCTGATCCAGGGGAACACTGAAGCTTTCTTT
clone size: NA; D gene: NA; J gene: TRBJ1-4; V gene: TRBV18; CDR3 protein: CASSPTTNEKLFF; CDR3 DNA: TGTGCCAGCTCACCCACAACTAATGAAAAACTGTTTTTT
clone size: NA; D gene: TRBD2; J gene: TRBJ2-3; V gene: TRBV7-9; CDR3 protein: CASSLAGVGTDTQYF; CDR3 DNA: TGTGCCAGCAGCCTAGCGGGAGTTGGCACAGATACGCAGTATTTT
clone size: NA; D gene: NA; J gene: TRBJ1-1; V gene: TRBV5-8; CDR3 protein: CASSLGGQTTEAFF; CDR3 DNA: TGTGCCAGCAGCTTGGGAGGGCAGACCACTGAAGCTTTCTTT
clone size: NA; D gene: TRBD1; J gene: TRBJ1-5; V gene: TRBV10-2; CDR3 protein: CASSTHRGNNQPQHF; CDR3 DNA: TGCGCCAGCAGTACTCACAGGGGAAACAATCAGCCCCAGCATTTT
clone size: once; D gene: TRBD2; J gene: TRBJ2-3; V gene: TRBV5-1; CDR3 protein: CASSPMGLADETQYF; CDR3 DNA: TGCGCCAGCAGCCCGATGGGACTAGCGGACGAAACGCAGTATTTT
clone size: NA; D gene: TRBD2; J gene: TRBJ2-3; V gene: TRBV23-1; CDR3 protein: CASSQSSLAGTDTQYF; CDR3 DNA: TGCGCCAGCAGTCAATCGAGTCTAGCGGGCACAGATACGCAGTATTTT
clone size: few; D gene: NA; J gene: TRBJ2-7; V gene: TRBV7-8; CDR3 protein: CASSRTGRAGREQYF; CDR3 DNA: TGTGCCAGCAGCCGGACGGGCAGGGCAGGGCGCGAGCAGTACTTC
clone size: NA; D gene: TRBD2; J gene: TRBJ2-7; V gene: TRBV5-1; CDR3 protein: CASSLEAGDVDEQYF; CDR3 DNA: TGCGCCAGCAGCTTGGAGGCGGGAGACGTAGACGAGCAGTACTTC
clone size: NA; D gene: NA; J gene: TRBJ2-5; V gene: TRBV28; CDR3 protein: CASGAPGSQETQYF; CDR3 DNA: TGTGCCAGCGGCGCCCCGGGGTCCCAAGAGACCCAGTACTTC
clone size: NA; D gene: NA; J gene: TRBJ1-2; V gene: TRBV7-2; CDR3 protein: CASSSGRVRGYGYTF; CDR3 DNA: TGTGCCAGCAGCTCCGGCCGGGTTCGGGGCTATGGCTACACCTTC
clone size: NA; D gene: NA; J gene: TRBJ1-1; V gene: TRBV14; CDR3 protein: CASSQSGGRAWDTEAFF; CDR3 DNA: TGTGCCAGCAGCCAATCCGGTGGCAGGGCGTGGGACACTGAAGCTTTCTTT
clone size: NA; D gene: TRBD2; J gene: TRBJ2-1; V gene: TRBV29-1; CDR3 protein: CSVELAEACNEQFF; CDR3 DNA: TGCAGCGTGGAACTAGCGGAGGCTTGCAATGAGCAGTTCTTC
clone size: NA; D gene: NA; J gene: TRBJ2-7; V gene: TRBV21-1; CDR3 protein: CASSKIRSSGRCNEQYF; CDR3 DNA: TGTGCCAGCAGCAAAATAAGGTCAAGCGGGAGATGCAACGAGCAGTACTTC
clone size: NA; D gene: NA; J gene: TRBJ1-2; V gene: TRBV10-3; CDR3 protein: CAISENRVRINYGYTF; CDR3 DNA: TGTGCCATCAGTGAGAATCGGGTCAGAATTAACTATGGCTACACCTTC
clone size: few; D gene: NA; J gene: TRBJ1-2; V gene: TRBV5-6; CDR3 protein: CASSGGMDGYTF; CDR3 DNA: TGTGCCAGCAGCGGAGGGATGGATGGCTACACCTTC
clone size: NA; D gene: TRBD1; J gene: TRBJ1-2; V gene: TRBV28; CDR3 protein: CASSWTGVLGYGYTF; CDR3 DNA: TGTGCCAGCAGTTGGACAGGGGTCCTAGGCTATGGCTACACCTTC
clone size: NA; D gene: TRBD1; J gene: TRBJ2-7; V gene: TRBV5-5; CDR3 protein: CASSFQGAVSSYEQYF; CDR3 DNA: TGTGCCAGCAGCTTCCAGGGGGCGGTTAGCTCCTACGAGCAGTACTTC
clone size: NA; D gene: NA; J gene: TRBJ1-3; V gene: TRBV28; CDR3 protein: CASSFGRGERGNTIYF; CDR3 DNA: TGTGCCAGCAGTTTCGGTCGAGGCGAGAGAGGAAACACCATATATTTT
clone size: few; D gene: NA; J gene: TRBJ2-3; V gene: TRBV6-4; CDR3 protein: CASGLSSTDTQYF; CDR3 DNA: TGTGCCAGTGGCTTATCTAGCACAGATACGCAGTATTTT
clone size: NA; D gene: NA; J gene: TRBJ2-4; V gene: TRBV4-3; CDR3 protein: CASSHIASDENIQYF; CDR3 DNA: TGCGCCAGCAGCCACATCGCTAGCGATGAAAACATTCAGTACTTC
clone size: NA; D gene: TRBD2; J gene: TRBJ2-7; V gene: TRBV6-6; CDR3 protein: CASNLWEGEQYF; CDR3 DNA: TGTGCCAGCAACCTCTGGGAGGGCGAGCAGTACTTC
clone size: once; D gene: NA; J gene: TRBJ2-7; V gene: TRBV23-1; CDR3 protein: CASSQSGAHEQYF; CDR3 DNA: TGCGCCAGCAGTCAATCTGGGGCCCACGAGCAGTACTTC
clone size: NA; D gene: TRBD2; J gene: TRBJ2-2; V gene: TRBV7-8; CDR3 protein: CASSLARASGTNTGELFF; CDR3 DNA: TGTGCCAGCAGCTTAGCGCGGGCTAGCGGAACTAACACCGGGGAGCTGTTTTTT
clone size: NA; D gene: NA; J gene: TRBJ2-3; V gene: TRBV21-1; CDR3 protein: CASSEPSGYTDTQYF; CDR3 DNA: TGTGCCAGCAGCGAACCTAGCGGGTACACAGATACGCAGTATTTT
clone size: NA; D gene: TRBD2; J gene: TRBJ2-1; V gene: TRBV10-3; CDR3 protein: CAIREHPGLAGGSESYNEQFF; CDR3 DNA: TGTGCCATCAGGGAACACCCGGGACTAGCGGGAGGCTCCGAGTCCTACAATGAGCAGTTCTTC
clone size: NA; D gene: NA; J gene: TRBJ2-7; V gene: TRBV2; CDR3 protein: CASSPQGYEQYF; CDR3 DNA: TGTGCCAGCAGCCCACAGGGATACGAGCAGTACTTC
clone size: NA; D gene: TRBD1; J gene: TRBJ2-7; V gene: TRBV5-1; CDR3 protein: CASSLRGPPYEQYF; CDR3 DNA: TGCGCCAGCAGCTTAAGGGGGCCCCCTTACGAGCAGTACTTC
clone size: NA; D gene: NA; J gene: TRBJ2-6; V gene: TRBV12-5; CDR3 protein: CASINWVRRSKGGLSGANVLTF; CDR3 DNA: TGTGCTAGTATTAACTGGGTCAGGCGATCAAAGGGGGGGCTCTCTGGGGCCAACGTCCTGACTTTC
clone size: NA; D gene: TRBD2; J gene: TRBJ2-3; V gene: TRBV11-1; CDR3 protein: CASSHAGVAGVSDTQYF; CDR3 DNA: TGTGCCAGCAGCCACGCTGGGGTAGCGGGAGTGTCAGATACGCAGTATTTT
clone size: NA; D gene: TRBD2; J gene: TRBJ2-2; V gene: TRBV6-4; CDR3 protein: CASSDTWTSGELFF; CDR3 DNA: TGTGCCAGCAGTGACACCTGGACTAGCGGGGAGCTGTTTTTT
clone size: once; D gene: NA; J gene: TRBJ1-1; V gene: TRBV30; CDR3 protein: CAWHASGWTEAFF; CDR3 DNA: TGTGCCTGGCATGCTTCCGGGTGGACTGAAGCTTTCTTT
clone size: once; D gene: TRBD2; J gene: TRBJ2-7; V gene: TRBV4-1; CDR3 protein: CASSQAGLADSYEQYF; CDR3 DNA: TGCGCCAGCAGCCAGGCGGGACTAGCGGACTCCTACGAGCAGTACTTC
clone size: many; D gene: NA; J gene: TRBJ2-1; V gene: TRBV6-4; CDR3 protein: CASSPKGGAQGNEQFF; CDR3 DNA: TGTGCCAGCAGCCCCAAGGGTGGTGCCCAGGGCAATGAGCAGTTCTTC
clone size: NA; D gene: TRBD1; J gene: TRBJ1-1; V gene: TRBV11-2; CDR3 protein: CASSLSIPGTGANTEAFF; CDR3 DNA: TGTGCCAGCAGCTTATCTATTCCTGGGACAGGGGCGAACACTGAAGCTTTCTTT
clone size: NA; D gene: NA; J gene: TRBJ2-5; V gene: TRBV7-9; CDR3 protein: CASSLGSQETQYF; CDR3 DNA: TGTGCCAGCAGCTTAGGGAGTCAAGAGACCCAGTACTTC
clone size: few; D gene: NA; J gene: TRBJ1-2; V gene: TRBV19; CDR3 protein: CASSMRRGFGYTF; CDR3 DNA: TGTGCCAGTAGTATGCGGCGCGGCTTTGGCTACACCTTC
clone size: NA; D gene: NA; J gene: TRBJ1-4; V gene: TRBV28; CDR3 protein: CASSSPTAPSEKLFF; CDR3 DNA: TGTGCCAGCAGTTCCCCGACAGCCCCCAGTGAAAAACTGTTTTTT
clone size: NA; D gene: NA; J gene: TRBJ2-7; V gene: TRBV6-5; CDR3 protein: CASSPQTGTYEQYF; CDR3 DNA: TGTGCCAGCAGTCCCCAGACAGGTACCTACGAGCAGTACTTC
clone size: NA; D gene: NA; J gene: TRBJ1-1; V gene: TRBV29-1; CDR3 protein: CSVETGGNTEAFF; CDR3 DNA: TGCAGCGTTGAGACAGGAGGGAACACTGAAGCTTTCTTT